This T cell receptor (beta chain) was recovered during a study of cytomegalovirus exposure and HLA in healthy donors. Study observations and caveats: Several V segments, TRBV6-2 and TRBV6-3 among them, could not be told apart and were dropped.

The V and J ends lost 3 bases and 4 bases, in that order; junction bases with no gene match: 18. The CDR3 has 19 residues. In germline, CDR1 is SGHRS, CDR2 YFSETQ. In regard to this clone: The antigen remains undetermined.

Amplification used 60 Vbeta primers and 13 Jbeta primers. The data were produced by immunoSEQ multiplex PCR, yet TCRdb's version contains in-frame clones alone and is incomplete. The repertoire holds around 120,000 clones, around three quarters seen once, with 2% in the top ten. The origin of this receptor is a man in his late teens or twenties in good health and CMV-seronegative. Sequences were obtained from PBMCs. The rearrangement joins TRBV5-1 to TRBJ1-2, with 10 bases lining up with TRBD1. The CDR3 nucleotides are TGCGCCAGCAGCTCGACCAGCCCGACAGGGGGCGCAGATTTCTATGGCTACACCTTC. Protein sequence: CASSSTSPTGGADFYGYTF.